This is a list of T cell receptor beta chains from one sample in a study of blood T cell repertoires in COVID-19. Repertoires were generated with immunoSEQ multiplex PCR, while TCRdb's copy carries only in-frame clones and drops some. The sample has under 200,000 clones, roughly nine tenths seen once. Sequencing was done on a sample of peripheral blood. These receptors came from a woman aged 80 or over in a cohort sampled during active or convalescent COVID-19. CDR3s include the opening cysteine and the closing phenylalanine or tryptophan. Each record gives: clone size, V gene, D gene, J gene, CDR3 protein, CDR3 DNA. A D gene is named only where the DNA matches it firmly. Expanded clones are given a class, and other clones once, few, many or no size at all.

clone size: .
V gene: TRBV27
D gene: TRBD1
J gene: TRBJ2-3
CDR3 protein: CATSMTGVGVDTQYF
CDR3 DNA: TGTGCCACTAGTATGACAGGGGTAGGAGTGGATACGCAGTATTTT

clone size: .
V gene: TRBV5-1
D gene: .
J gene: TRBJ1-4
CDR3 protein: CASKDGGALNEKLFF
CDR3 DNA: TGCGCCAGCAAAGACGGGGGGGCCCTAAATGAAAAACTGTTTTTT

clone size: .
V gene: TRBV19
D gene: TRBD1
J gene: TRBJ1-1
CDR3 protein: CASSIGPQGRRNTEAFF
CDR3 DNA: TGTGCCAGTAGTATCGGGCCACAGGGGAGGCGGAACACTGAAGCTTTCTTT

clone size: .
V gene: TRBV5-1
D gene: .
J gene: TRBJ1-4
CDR3 protein: CASSFSTDPAEKLFF
CDR3 DNA: TGCGCCAGCAGCTTTTCGACAGACCCTGCTGAAAAACTGTTTTTT

clone size: once
V gene: TRBV7-2
D gene: TRBD1
J gene: TRBJ1-2
CDR3 protein: CASSLGQGAWSGYTF
CDR3 DNA: TGTGCCAGCAGCTTAGGGCAGGGGGCTTGGAGTGGCTACACCTTC

clone size: .
V gene: TRBV6-6
D gene: .
J gene: TRBJ1-1
CDR3 protein: CASSYLQENTEAFF
CDR3 DNA: TGTGCCAGCAGTTACTTGCAGGAGAACACTGAAGCTTTCTTT

clone size: .
V gene: TRBV5-5
D gene: TRBD1
J gene: TRBJ2-7
CDR3 protein: CASSSGQGGYEQYF
CDR3 DNA: TGTGCCAGCAGCTCCGGACAGGGAGGCTACGAGCAGTACTTC

clone size: .
V gene: TRBV6-5
D gene: .
J gene: TRBJ2-2
CDR3 protein: CASMFTGELFF
CDR3 DNA: TGTGCCAGTATGTTCACCGGGGAGCTGTTTTTT

clone size: few
V gene: TRBV6-5
D gene: TRBD1
J gene: TRBJ1-2
CDR3 protein: CASSYSEGAGGYTF
CDR3 DNA: TGTGCCAGCAGTTACTCTGAGGGGGCGGGTGGCTACACCTTC

clone size: few
V gene: TRBV15
D gene: TRBD1
J gene: TRBJ1-4
CDR3 protein: CATPGTGATNEKLFF
CDR3 DNA: TGTGCCACCCCCGGGACAGGTGCAACTAATGAAAAACTGTTTTTT

clone size: few
V gene: TRBV7-9
D gene: .
J gene: TRBJ1-1
CDR3 protein: CASSLARILNTEAFF
CDR3 DNA: TGTGCCAGCAGCTTAGCGCGGATATTGAACACTGAAGCTTTCTTT

clone size: .
V gene: TRBV3-1/TRBV3-2
D gene: .
J gene: TRBJ1-6
CDR3 protein: CASSQAWGLSSPLHF
CDR3 DNA: TGTGCCAGCAGCCAAGCTTGGGGGCTAAGTTCACCCCTCCACTTT

clone size: .
V gene: TRBV4-3
D gene: .
J gene: TRBJ2-3
CDR3 protein: CASSQVGGTDTQYF
CDR3 DNA: TGCGCCAGCAGCCAAGTGGGCGGCACAGATACGCAGTATTTT

clone size: .
V gene: TRBV18
D gene: .
J gene: TRBJ1-2
CDR3 protein: CASSPQSEGYGYTF
CDR3 DNA: TGTGCCAGCTCACCCCAATCGGAGGGCTATGGCTACACCTTC

clone size: .
V gene: TRBV7-9
D gene: .
J gene: TRBJ2-1
CDR3 protein: CASSPAGGGVRDNEQFF
CDR3 DNA: TGTGCCAGCAGCCCAGCGGGTGGAGGGGTCAGAGACAATGAGCAGTTCTTC

clone size: .
V gene: TRBV7-2
D gene: .
J gene: TRBJ1-3
CDR3 protein: CASSFGGGDTIYF
CDR3 DNA: TGTGCCAGCAGCTTTGGAGGTGGGGACACCATATATTTT

clone size: .
V gene: TRBV3-1/TRBV3-2
D gene: .
J gene: TRBJ2-3
CDR3 protein: CASSQDTSTDTQYF
CDR3 DNA: TGTGCCAGCAGCCAAGATACTAGCACAGATACGCAGTATTTT

clone size: few
V gene: TRBV30
D gene: TRBD1
J gene: TRBJ1-4
CDR3 protein: CAWNRQGIGRANEKLFF
CDR3 DNA: TGTGCCTGGAATAGACAGGGCATTGGGCGGGCTAATGAAAAACTGTTTTTT

clone size: once
V gene: TRBV7-6
D gene: .
J gene: TRBJ2-3
CDR3 protein: CASTPQTRGARGDTQYF
CDR3 DNA: TGTGCCAGCACCCCGCAGACCCGGGGGGCTAGGGGAGATACGCAGTATTTT

clone size: .
V gene: TRBV6-2/TRBV6-3
D gene: TRBD2
J gene: TRBJ2-1
CDR3 protein: CASSYSFLGGGRNNEQFF
CDR3 DNA: TGTGCCAGCAGTTACTCGTTTCTTGGCGGGGGGCGAAACAATGAGCAGTTCTTC

clone size: .
V gene: TRBV20-1
D gene: TRBD1
J gene: TRBJ1-1
CDR3 protein: CSASVGQGNTEAFF
CDR3 DNA: TGCAGTGCTAGTGTCGGACAGGGGAACACTGAAGCTTTCTTT

clone size: .
V gene: TRBV5-6
D gene: TRBD1
J gene: TRBJ2-3
CDR3 protein: CASSPLRGLQHTQYF
CDR3 DNA: TGTGCCAGCAGCCCCCTTAGGGGGCTGCAGCATACGCAGTATTTT

clone size: .
V gene: TRBV27
D gene: .
J gene: TRBJ2-6
CDR3 protein: CASTTGSGANVLTF
CDR3 DNA: TGTGCCAGCACAACAGGCTCTGGGGCCAACGTCCTGACTTTC

clone size: .
V gene: TRBV7-9
D gene: TRBD1
J gene: TRBJ2-1
CDR3 protein: CASSPTRMTGGNEQFF
CDR3 DNA: TGTGCCAGCAGCCCTACGAGAATGACAGGGGGGAATGAGCAGTTCTTC

clone size: few
V gene: TRBV7-9
D gene: TRBD2
J gene: TRBJ2-1
CDR3 protein: CASSPVAGVVYNEQFF
CDR3 DNA: TGTGCCAGCAGCCCCGTTGCGGGAGTAGTCTACAATGAGCAGTTCTTC

clone size: few
V gene: TRBV6-2/TRBV6-3
D gene: .
J gene: TRBJ2-1
CDR3 protein: CASSYEDYLKAHAFF
CDR3 DNA: TGTGCCAGCAGTTACGAGGACTACCTAAAGGCTCACGCGTTCTTC

clone size: .
V gene: TRBV3-1/TRBV3-2
D gene: TRBD1
J gene: TRBJ1-2
CDR3 protein: CASSQGQGDYGYTF
CDR3 DNA: TGTGCCAGCAGCCAAGGACAGGGGGACTATGGCTACACCTTC

clone size: .
V gene: TRBV9
D gene: .
J gene: TRBJ2-5
CDR3 protein: CASSAPGTHAVTQYF
CDR3 DNA: TGTGCCAGCAGCGCCCCCGGGACTCACGCCGTTACCCAGTACTTC

clone size: .
V gene: TRBV21-1
D gene: .
J gene: TRBJ1-6
CDR3 protein: CASSKRVRDREASPLHF
CDR3 DNA: TGTGCCAGCAGCAAAAGGGTCCGGGACAGGGAAGCCTCACCCCTCCACTTT